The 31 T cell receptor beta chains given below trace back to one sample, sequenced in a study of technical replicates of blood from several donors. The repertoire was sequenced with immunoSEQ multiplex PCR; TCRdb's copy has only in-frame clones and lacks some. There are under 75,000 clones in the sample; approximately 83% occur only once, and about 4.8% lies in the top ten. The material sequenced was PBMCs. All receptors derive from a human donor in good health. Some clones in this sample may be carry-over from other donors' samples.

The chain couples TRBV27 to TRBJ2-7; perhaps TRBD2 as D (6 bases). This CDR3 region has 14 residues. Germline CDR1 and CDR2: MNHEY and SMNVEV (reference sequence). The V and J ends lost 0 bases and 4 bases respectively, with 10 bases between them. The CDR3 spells CASSLSMGGYEQYF. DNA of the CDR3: TGTGCCAGCAGTTTATCGATGGGGGGATACGAGCAGTACTTC.

This chain's CDR3 is CASSSTGGALANYEQYF. The CDR3 bases are TGTGCCAGCAGCTCGACAGGGGGCGCTTTAGCGAATTACGAGCAGTACTTC. The V gene is TRBV7-9, the J gene TRBJ2-7; 10 bases agree with TRBD1. This CDR3 is 17 amino acids long. Germline trimming cut 4 bases from V and 4 bases from J; bases unmatched to any gene: 13. The germline V gene has CDR1 SEHNR and CDR2 FQNEAQ (reference sequence).

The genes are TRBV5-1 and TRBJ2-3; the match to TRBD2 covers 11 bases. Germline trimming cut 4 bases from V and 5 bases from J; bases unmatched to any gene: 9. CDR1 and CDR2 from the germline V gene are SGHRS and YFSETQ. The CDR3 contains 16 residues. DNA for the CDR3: TGCGCCAGCAGCGGCACTAGCGGGAGCGGGGGAGATACGCAGTATTTT. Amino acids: CASSGTSGSGGDTQYF.

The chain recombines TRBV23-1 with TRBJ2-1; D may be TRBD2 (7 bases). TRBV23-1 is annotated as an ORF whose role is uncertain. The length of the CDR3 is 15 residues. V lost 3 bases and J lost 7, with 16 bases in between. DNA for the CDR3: TGCGCCAGCAGTCAGGGGAGGGGGTCTGGGAATGAGCAGTTCTTC. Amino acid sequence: CASSQGRGSGNEQFF.

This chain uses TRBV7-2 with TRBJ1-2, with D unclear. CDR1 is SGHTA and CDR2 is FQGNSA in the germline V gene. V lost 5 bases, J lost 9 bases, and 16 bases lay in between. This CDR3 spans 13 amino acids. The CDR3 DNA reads TGTGCCAGCAGCCCAGACACGTTCGTGAGCTACACCTTC. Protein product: CASSPDTFVSYTF.

Here the CDR3 reads CASSPNHRGRGQPQHF. CDR3 in DNA: TGCGCCAGCAGCCCTAATCACAGGGGAAGGGGACAGCCCCAGCATTTT. The V and J genes are TRBV4-3 and TRBJ1-5; 7 bases match TRBD1. V shed 4 bases, J shed 7 bases, and the junction held 13 bases outside the gene matches. Per the germline V gene, CDR1 is LGHNA and CDR2 is YSLEER. The CDR3 is 16 amino acids.

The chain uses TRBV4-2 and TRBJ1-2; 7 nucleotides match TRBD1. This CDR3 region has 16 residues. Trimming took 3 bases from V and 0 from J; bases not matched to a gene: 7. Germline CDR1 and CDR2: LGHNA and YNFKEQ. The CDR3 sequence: CASSQERQGANYGYTF. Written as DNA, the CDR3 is TGTGCCAGCAGCCAGGAACGACAGGGAGCTAACTATGGCTACACCTTC.

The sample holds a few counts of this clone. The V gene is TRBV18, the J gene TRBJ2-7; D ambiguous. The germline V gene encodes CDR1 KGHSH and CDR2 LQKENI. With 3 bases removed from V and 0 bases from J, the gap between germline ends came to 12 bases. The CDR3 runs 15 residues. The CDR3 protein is CASSPSLRSSYEQYF. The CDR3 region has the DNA TGTGCCAGCTCACCTTCGCTAAGGAGCTCCTACGAGCAGTACTTC.

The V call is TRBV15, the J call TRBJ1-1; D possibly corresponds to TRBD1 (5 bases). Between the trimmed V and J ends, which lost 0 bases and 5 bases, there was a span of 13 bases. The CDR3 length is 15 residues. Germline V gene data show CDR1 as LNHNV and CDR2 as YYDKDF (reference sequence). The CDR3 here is CATSRDHSGGTEAFF. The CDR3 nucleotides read TGTGCCACCAGCAGAGATCACAGTGGGGGGACTGAAGCTTTCTTT.

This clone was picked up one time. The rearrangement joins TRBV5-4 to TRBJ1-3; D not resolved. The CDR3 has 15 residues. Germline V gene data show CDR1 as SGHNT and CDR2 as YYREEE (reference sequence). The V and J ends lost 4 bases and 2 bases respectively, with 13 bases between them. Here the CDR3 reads CASSAGLRTGNTIYF. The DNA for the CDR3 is TGTGCCAGCAGCGCGGGTCTACGGACTGGAAACACCATATATTTT.

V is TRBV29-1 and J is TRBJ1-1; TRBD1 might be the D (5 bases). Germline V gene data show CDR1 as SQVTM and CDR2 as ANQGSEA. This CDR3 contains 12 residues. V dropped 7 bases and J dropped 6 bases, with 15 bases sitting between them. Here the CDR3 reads CSGHRGGAEAFF. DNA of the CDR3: TGCAGCGGTCACCGGGGAGGGGCTGAAGCTTTCTTT. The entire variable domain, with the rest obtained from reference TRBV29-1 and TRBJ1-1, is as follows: SAVISQKPSRDICQRGTSLTIQCQVDSQVTMMFWYRQQPGQSLTLIATANQGSEATYESGFVIDKFPISRPNLTFSTLTVSNMSPEDSSIYLCSGHRGGAEAFFGQGTRLTVV.

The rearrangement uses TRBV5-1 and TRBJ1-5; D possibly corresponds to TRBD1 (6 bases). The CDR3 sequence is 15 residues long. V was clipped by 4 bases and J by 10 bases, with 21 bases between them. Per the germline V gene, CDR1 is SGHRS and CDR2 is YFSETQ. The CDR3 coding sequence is TGCGCCAGCAGCCCGGACCCCGGGACACCTGCCCCCCAGCATTTT. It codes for CASSPDPGTPAPQHF.

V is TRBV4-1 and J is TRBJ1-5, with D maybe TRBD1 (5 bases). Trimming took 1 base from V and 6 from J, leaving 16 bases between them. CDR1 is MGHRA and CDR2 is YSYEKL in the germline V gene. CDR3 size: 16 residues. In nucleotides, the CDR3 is TGCGCCAGCAGCCAAGTGGGGGAGAGGGGAGGTCAGCCCCAGCATTTT. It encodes CASSQVGERGGQPQHF.

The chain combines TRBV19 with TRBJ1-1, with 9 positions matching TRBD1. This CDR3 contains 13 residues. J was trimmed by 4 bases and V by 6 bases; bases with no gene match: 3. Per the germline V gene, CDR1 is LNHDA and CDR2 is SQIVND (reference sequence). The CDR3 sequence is CASRTGGITEAFF. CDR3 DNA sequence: TGTGCCAGTAGAACAGGGGGCATCACTGAAGCTTTCTTT.

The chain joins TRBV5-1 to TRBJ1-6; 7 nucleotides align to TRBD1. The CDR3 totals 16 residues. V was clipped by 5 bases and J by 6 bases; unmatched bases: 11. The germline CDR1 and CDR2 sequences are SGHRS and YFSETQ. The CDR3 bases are TGCGCCAGCAGGGCGGGACAGATTTTTCCTAATTCACCCCTCCACTTT. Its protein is CASRAGQIFPNSPLHF.

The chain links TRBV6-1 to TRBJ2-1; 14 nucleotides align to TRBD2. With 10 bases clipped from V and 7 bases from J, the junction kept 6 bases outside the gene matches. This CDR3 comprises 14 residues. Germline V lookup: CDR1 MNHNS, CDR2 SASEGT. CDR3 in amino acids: CATGLAGGRNEQFF. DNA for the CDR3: TGTGCCACCGGACTAGCGGGAGGAAGGAATGAGCAGTTCTTC.

The CDR3 here is CASRGWGQRDAGAFF. CDR3 DNA sequence: TGTGCCAGCAGGGGGTGGGGACAGAGAGATGCCGGAGCTTTCTTT. V gene TRBV6-5 combines with J gene TRBJ1-1, with TRBD1 matching over 7 bases. CDR1 and CDR2 from the germline V gene are MNHEY and SVGAGI. CDR3 size: 15 residues. The V gene end was trimmed by 6 bases and the J gene end by 10 bases; junction bases not matched to a gene: 17.

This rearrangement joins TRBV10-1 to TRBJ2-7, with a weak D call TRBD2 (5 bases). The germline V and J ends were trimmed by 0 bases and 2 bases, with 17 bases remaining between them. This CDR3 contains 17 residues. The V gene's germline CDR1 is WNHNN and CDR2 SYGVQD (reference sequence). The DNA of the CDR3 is TGCGCCAGCAGTGAGTCGACGGGTAGCGCTACTGCCTACGAGCAGTACTTC. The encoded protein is CASSESTGSATAYEQYF.

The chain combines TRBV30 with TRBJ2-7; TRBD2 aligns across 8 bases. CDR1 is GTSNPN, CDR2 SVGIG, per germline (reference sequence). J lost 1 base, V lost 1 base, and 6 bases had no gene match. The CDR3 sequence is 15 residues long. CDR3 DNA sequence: TGTGCCTGGAGTGACCCTCGGGGGGGTTCCTACGAGCAGTACTTC. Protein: CAWSDPRGGSYEQYF.

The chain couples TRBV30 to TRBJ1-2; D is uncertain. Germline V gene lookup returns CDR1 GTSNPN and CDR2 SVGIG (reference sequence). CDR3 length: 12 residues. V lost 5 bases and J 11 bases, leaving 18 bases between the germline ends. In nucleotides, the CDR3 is TGTGCCTGGGACCGGGTAGTAGCGGGGTACACCTTC. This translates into CAWDRVVAGYTF.

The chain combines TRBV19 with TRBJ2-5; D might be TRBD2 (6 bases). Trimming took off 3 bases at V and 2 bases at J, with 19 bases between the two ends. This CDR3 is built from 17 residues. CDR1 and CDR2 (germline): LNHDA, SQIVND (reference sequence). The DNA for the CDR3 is TGTGCCAGTAGTATGACGGGGCGGGGCCGCTCTCAAGAGACCCAGTACTTC. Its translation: CASSMTGRGRSQETQYF.

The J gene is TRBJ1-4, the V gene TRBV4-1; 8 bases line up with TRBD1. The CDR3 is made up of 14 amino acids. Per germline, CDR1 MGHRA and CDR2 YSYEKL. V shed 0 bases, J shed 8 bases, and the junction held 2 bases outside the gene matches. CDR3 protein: CASSQETGDEKLFF. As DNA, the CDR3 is TGCGCCAGCAGCCAAGAGACAGGGGACGAAAAACTGTTTTTT.

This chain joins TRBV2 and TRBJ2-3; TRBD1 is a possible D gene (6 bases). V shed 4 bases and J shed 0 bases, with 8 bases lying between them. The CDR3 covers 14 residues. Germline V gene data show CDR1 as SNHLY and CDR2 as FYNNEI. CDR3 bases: TGTGCCAGCAGTGGGACAGCTAGCACAGATACGCAGTATTTT. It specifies CASSGTASTDTQYF.

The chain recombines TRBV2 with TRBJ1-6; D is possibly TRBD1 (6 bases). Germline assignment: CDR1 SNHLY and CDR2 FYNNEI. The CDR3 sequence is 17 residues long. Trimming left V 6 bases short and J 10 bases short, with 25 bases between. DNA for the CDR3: TGTGCCAGCAGCCGGGCGGGACTACAGGGAGGGCGGTCACCCCTCCACTTT. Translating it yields CASSRAGLQGGRSPLHF.

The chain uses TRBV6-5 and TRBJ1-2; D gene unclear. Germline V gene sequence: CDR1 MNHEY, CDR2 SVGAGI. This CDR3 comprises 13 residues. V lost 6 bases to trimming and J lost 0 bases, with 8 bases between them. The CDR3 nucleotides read TGTGCCAGCAGACTAGACCCTAACTATGGCTACACCTTC. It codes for CASRLDPNYGYTF.

CDR3 nucleotides: TGTGCCAGCAGCACACGGACTAGCGGGGGATACAATGAGCAGTTCTTC. Translating gives CASSTRTSGGYNEQFF. The rearrangement uses TRBV7-3 and TRBJ2-1; 13 bases agree with TRBD2. V lost 5 bases, J lost 4 bases, and 5 bases stayed unmatched. The CDR3 has 16 amino acids. In germline, CDR1 is SGHTA, CDR2 FQGTGA.

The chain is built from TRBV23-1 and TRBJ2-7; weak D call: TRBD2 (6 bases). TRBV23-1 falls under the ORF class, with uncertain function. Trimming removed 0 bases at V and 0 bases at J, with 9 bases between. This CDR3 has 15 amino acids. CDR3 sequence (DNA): TGCGCCAGCAGTCAATCCGGGGACTTCTCCTACGAGCAGTACTTC. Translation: CASSQSGDFSYEQYF.

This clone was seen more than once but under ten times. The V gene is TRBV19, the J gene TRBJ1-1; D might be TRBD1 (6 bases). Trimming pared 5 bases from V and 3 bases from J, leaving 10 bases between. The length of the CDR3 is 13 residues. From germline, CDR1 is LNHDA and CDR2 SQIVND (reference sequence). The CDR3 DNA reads TGTGCCAGTAGTGCACAGGGTCACACTGAAGCTTTCTTT. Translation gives CASSAQGHTEAFF.

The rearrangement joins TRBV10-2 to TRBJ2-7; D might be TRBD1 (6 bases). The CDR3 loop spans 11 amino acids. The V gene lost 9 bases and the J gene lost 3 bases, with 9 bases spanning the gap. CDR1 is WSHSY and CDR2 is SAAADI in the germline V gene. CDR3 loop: CASQDSYEQYF. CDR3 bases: TGCGCCAGTCAGGACAGCTACGAGCAGTACTTC.

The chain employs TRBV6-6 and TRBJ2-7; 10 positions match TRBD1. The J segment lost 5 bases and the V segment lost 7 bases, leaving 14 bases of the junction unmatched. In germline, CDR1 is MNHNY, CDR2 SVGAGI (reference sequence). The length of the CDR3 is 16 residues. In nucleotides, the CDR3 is TGTGCCAGCACTAACCCCTCGGGACAGGGGATGGACGAGCAGTACTTC. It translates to CASTNPSGQGMDEQYF.

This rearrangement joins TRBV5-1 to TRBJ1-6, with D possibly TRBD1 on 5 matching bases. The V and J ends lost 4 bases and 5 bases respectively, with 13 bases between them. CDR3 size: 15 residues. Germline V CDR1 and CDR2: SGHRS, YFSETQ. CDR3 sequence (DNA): TGCGCCAGCAGCGGAGGGGACCGTAATAATTCACCCCTCCACTTT. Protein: CASSGGDRNNSPLHF.